The 28 T cell receptor beta chains below were found in one sample sequenced in a study of human T cells and chemical hapten exposure. The time point: pre-sensitization, week 0. Regarding treatment: therapeutic diphenylcyclopropenone sensitization with weekly scalp DPC. A single record per CDR3 protein comes from TCRdb applying MiXCR to the RACE reads. Here the sample spans some 70,000 distinct CDR3 sequences, 9.5% to 13% being singletons. Sequenced here: whole blood, sampled in connection with sensitization to the hapten diphenylcyclopropenone (DPC). The receptors were gathered from a woman aged 45 to 65 with alopecia areata. Some clones in this sample may be carry-over from other donors' samples.

This clonotype was picked up a small number of times. This chain links TRBV20-1 with TRBJ2-3; D not resolved. The CDR3 spans 12 residues. Trimming took off 5 bases at V and 1 base at J, with 7 bases between the two ends. Germline-derived CDR1 and CDR2 are DFQATT and SNEGSKA (reference sequence). The CDR3, as DNA: TGCAGTGCTTCCCTCGGCACAGATACGCAGTATTTT. It codes for CSASLGTDTQYF.

This clonotype occurred many times. V is TRBV30 and J is TRBJ2-1, with D tentatively TRBD1 or TRBD2 (6 bases each). This CDR3 has 13 residues. V lost 3 bases and J 4 bases, leaving 10 bases between the germline ends. Looked up from germline, CDR1 is GTSNPN and CDR2 is SVGIG (reference sequence). In DNA, the CDR3 is TGTGCCTGGAGAGGGGGGTCTTACAATGAGCAGTTCTTC. Translating gives CAWRGGSYNEQFF.

This clonotype was counted ten times or more. The chain couples TRBV30 to TRBJ2-7; D is undetermined. The CDR3 contains 11 residues. The germline gives CDR1 GTSNPN, CDR2 SVGIG (reference sequence). Trimming left V 0 bases short and J 4 bases short, with 4 bases between. The CDR3 here is CAWSVRYEQYF. CDR3 sequence (DNA): TGTGCCTGGAGTGTGCGTTACGAGCAGTACTTC.

This clonotype showed up just a few times. V is TRBV28 and J is TRBJ2-7; possible D gene TRBD2, 6 bases. The V and J ends lost 6 bases and 2 bases respectively, with 14 bases between them. CDR1 and CDR2 from the germline V gene are MDHEN and SYDVKM. This CDR3 is 14 amino acids long. This CDR3 reads CASRPGTVPYEQYF. The DNA of the CDR3 is TGTGCCAGCAGACCCGGGACTGTCCCCTACGAGCAGTACTTC. Complete variable domain (other parts from reference TRBV28 and TRBJ2-7): DVKVTQSSRYLVKRTGEKVFLECVQDMDHENMFWYRQDPGLGLRLIYFSYDVKMKEKGDIPEGYSVSREKKERFSLILESASTNQTSMYLCASRPGTVPYEQYFGPGTRLTVT.

At least ten counts were recorded for this clonotype. This chain joins TRBV3-1 and TRBJ1-2, with a tentative D call TRBD1 (6 bases). The CDR3 is 14 amino acids. Between the trimmed V and J ends, which lost 4 bases and 3 bases, there was a span of 12 bases. Germline loops: CDR1 LGHDT, CDR2 YNNKEL (reference sequence). CDR3 nucleotide sequence: TGTGCCAGCAGCCCGGGGGGCCAGTACTATGGCTACACCTTC. Amino acid sequence: CASSPGGQYYGYTF.

The V and J genes are TRBV18 and TRBJ1-1; tentatively, D is TRBD1 (6 bases). The CDR3 totals 13 residues. The ends were cut back, 8 bases at V and 3 bases at J, with 13 bases in the middle. Germline CDR1 KGHSH, CDR2 LQKENI. The chain's CDR3 is CASGIRGDTEAFF. In DNA, the CDR3 is TGTGCCAGCGGGATCAGGGGCGACACTGAAGCTTTCTTT.

This clonotype was observed at least ten times. This chain's CDR3 is CASSLRPGARGNTIYF. CDR3 bases: TGTGCCAGCAGCTTAAGACCAGGGGCGCGTGGAAACACCATATATTTT. The V gene is TRBV6-5, the J gene TRBJ1-3; D perhaps matches TRBD1 (6 bases). Trimming took 6 bases from V and 3 from J, leaving 18 bases between them. The V gene's germline CDR1 is MNHEY and CDR2 SVGAGI. CDR3 length equals 16 residues.

In this sample, this clonotype turned up a few times. The gene calls are TRBV7-9 and TRBJ1-4; D ambiguous. The CDR3 has 15 residues. CDR1 and CDR2 (germline): SEHNR, FQNEAQ (reference sequence). The V end lost 0 bases, the J end lost 5 bases, and 10 bases lay between the germline ends. The CDR3 sequence: CASSLALGRNEKLFF. For the CDR3, the DNA is TGTGCCAGCAGCTTAGCCCTTGGACGCAATGAAAAACTGTTTTTT.

This rearrangement joins TRBV6-6 to TRBJ1-2; no definite D call. Trimming pared 0 bases from V and 7 bases from J, leaving 15 bases between. This CDR3 comprises 15 residues. Germline V gives CDR1 MNHNY, CDR2 SVGAGI (reference sequence). CDR3 amino acids: CASSYSGAREGGYTF. The CDR3 nucleotides read TGTGCCAGCAGTTACTCGGGAGCGAGAGAGGGTGGCTACACCTTC.

J is TRBJ1-2 and V is TRBV3-1; maybe TRBD1 (5 bases). The CDR3 loop spans 16 amino acids. The V gene's germline CDR1 is LGHDT and CDR2 YNNKEL (reference sequence). Trimming took off 0 bases at V and 4 bases at J, with 15 bases between the two ends. CDR3 nucleotide sequence: TGTGCCAGCAGCCAAGATCTTGGGGCAGGTTCCTATGGCTACACCTTC. Amino acids: CASSQDLGAGSYGYTF.

At least ten counts were recorded for this clonotype. The chain combines TRBV27 with TRBJ1-6, with TRBD1 as a possible D gene (5 bases). The CDR3 sequence is 14 residues long. CDR1 and CDR2 from the germline V gene are MNHEY and SMNVEV (reference sequence). V was cut by 5 bases and J by 9 bases, with 14 bases left in between. This CDR3 reads CASSPLGVGSPLHF. The CDR3 coding sequence is TGTGCCAGCAGTCCTCTAGGGGTTGGTTCACCCCTCCACTTT.

This clonotype showed up many times. This chain connects TRBV9 to TRBJ2-5; the match to TRBD1 covers 9 bases. Germline CDR1 reads SGDLS; CDR2 reads YYNGEE. This CDR3 is built from 17 residues. The V and J ends lost 3 bases and 5 bases, in that order; junction bases with no gene match: 14. The CDR3: CASSAVAPGQGGETQYF. Written as DNA, the CDR3 is TGTGCCAGCAGCGCAGTCGCTCCGGGACAGGGAGGCGAGACCCAGTACTTC.

The gene calls are TRBV5-1 and TRBJ2-1; the match to TRBD2 covers 10 bases. This CDR3 has 16 residues. Germline V CDR1 and CDR2: SGHRS, YFSETQ. Unmatched junction bases numbered 8, after V lost 4 bases and J lost 4 bases. The CDR3 DNA sequence: TGCGCCAGCAGCCAAGGACTAGCGGCATTTTACAATGAGCAGTTCTTC. Residues: CASSQGLAAFYNEQFF.

This clonotype has just a few counts. The chain recombines TRBV30 with TRBJ1-6; no clear D. The V gene's germline CDR1 is GTSNPN and CDR2 SVGIG (reference sequence). The ends were cut back, 2 bases at V and 2 bases at J, with 10 bases in the middle. This CDR3 region has 15 residues. CDR3 region: CAWSQGRAYNSPLHF. The CDR3 DNA sequence: TGTGCCTGGAGTCAAGGGAGGGCCTATAATTCACCCCTCCACTTT.

This clonotype was detected many times. The rearrangement uses TRBV28 and TRBJ2-7, with D possibly called TRBD1 or TRBD2 (5 bases each). Germline V gene sequence: CDR1 MDHEN, CDR2 SYDVKM. V lost 7 bases to trimming and J lost 5 bases, with 21 bases between them. The CDR3 totals 15 residues. For the CDR3, the DNA is TGTGCCAGCACCCTCCAGGGACCAAGAAAGCACGAGCAGTACTTC. Its protein is CASTLQGPRKHEQYF.

This clonotype was recorded many times. The CDR3: CASSLGRSTEAFF. The DNA for the CDR3 is TGTGCCAGCAGCTTAGGGAGGAGCACTGAAGCTTTCTTT. J is TRBJ1-1 and V is TRBV11-3; D is ambiguous. The CDR3 contains 13 residues. CDR1 is SGHNT, CDR2 YENEEA, per germline. The V gene lost 1 base and the J gene lost 4 bases, with 7 bases spanning the gap.

Ten or more counts support this clonotype. This sequence joins TRBV5-1 and TRBJ1-4; D perhaps matches TRBD1 (6 bases). This CDR3 comprises 14 residues. V dropped 1 base and J dropped 5 bases, with 9 bases sitting between them. The germline V gene encodes CDR1 SGHRS and CDR2 YFSETQ. DNA for the CDR3: TGCGCCAGCAGCTTGAAGCAGGGGAATGAAAAACTGTTTTTT. This sequence encodes CASSLKQGNEKLFF.

This clonotype turned up a few times. The rearrangement joins TRBV11-3 to TRBJ2-3, with 10 bases identical to TRBD2. The germline V gene encodes CDR1 SGHNT and CDR2 YENEEA. V lost 5 bases, J lost 4 bases, and 9 bases stayed unmatched. The CDR3 runs 16 residues. The CDR3, as DNA: TGTGCCAGCAGCCCGGGGACTAGCGCCGTCGCAGATACGCAGTATTTT. Protein product: CASSPGTSAVADTQYF.

This clonotype was counted at least ten times. The chain combines TRBV27 with TRBJ1-5; possible D gene TRBD1, 6 bases. Germline V CDR1 and CDR2: MNHEY, SMNVEV (reference sequence). The CDR3 runs to 13 residues. This chain's CDR3 is CASSGAWNQPQHF. The CDR3 nucleotides read TGTGCGTCTTCGGGGGCGTGGAATCAGCCCCAGCATTTT.

This chain uses TRBV5-1 with TRBJ2-5; 7 bases fit TRBD1. J was trimmed by 3 bases and V by 4 bases; bases with no gene match: 3. This CDR3 comprises 13 residues. Germline V gene data show CDR1 as SGHRS and CDR2 as YFSETQ. The CDR3 DNA is TGCGCCAGCAGCCACGGACAGGAAGAGACCCAGTACTTC. Protein: CASSHGQEETQYF.

This chain connects TRBV11-3 to TRBJ2-1; tentative D call: TRBD1 (6 bases). The ends were cut back, 3 bases at V and 9 bases at J, with 9 bases in the middle. CDR3 length: 12 amino acids. CDR1 and CDR2 (germline): SGHNT, YENEEA. The CDR3 is CASSFRGGEQFF. For the CDR3, the DNA is TGTGCCAGCAGCTTCAGGGGCGGTGAGCAGTTCTTC.

This clonotype occurred a few times. The J gene is TRBJ2-6, the V gene TRBV6-2 or TRBV6-3, with TRBD1 identical over 7 bases. V was pared by 6 bases and J by 2 bases, with 7 bases of the junction left unmatched. The V gene's germline CDR1 is MNHEY and CDR2 SVGEGT. The CDR3 covers 16 residues. CDR3 sequence reads: CASRPHTGAGANVLTF. DNA of the CDR3: TGTGCCAGCAGACCTCATACAGGGGCTGGGGCCAACGTCCTGACTTTC.

This clonotype was detected many times. The genes are TRBV4-2 and TRBJ2-7; TRBD2 aligns across 8 bases. The CDR3 runs 16 residues. The germline gives CDR1 LGHNA, CDR2 YNFKEQ. The junction had 6 bases not matched to a gene; V was cut back by 0 bases and J by 2 bases. The CDR3 sequence is CASSQEERGPTYEQYF. CDR3 DNA: TGTGCCAGCAGCCAAGAGGAGCGGGGGCCGACCTACGAGCAGTACTTC.

V is TRBV3-1 and J is TRBJ2-7, with a weak D call TRBD1 (7 bases). Germline V gene sequence: CDR1 LGHDT, CDR2 YNNKEL (reference sequence). Trimming removed 2 bases at V and 0 bases at J, with 14 bases between. CDR3 length: 16 residues. The CDR3 region has the DNA TGTGCCAGCAGCCAAAGCCGGGGGACAGACTCCTACGAGCAGTACTTC. Protein: CASSQSRGTDSYEQYF.

This clonotype has ten or more counts. J is TRBJ1-5 and V is TRBV7-9; D unclear. Trimming removed 0 bases at V and 6 bases at J, with 9 bases between. In germline, CDR1 is SEHNR, CDR2 FQNEAQ (reference sequence). The CDR3 is 14 residues long. The CDR3 reads CASSLASDAQPQHF. CDR3 in DNA: TGTGCCAGCAGCTTAGCTTCTGATGCTCAGCCCCAGCATTTT.

This clonotype was counted ten times or more. This chain links TRBV20-1 with TRBJ2-5; D is perhaps TRBD1 or TRBD2 (5 bases each). Looked up from germline, CDR1 is DFQATT and CDR2 is SNEGSKA (reference sequence). V lost 7 bases and J lost 1, with 10 bases in between. CDR3 size: 12 residues. The CDR3 DNA is TGCAGTGGTACAGGACTCCAAGAGACCCAGTACTTC. Protein product: CSGTGLQETQYF.

This clonotype has only a few counts. The chain links TRBV7-6 to TRBJ1-4; D call uncertain. The CDR3 length is 17 residues. The germline CDR1 and CDR2 sequences are SGHVS and FNYEAQ. The V gene lost 1 base and the J gene lost 0 bases, with 12 bases spanning the gap. CDR3 sequence (DNA): TGTGCCAGCAGCTTAGGACATACCGATTCAACTAATGAAAAACTGTTTTTT. Translation gives CASSLGHTDSTNEKLFF.

The chain couples TRBV28 to TRBJ2-7, with D unresolved. Trimming removed 5 bases at V and 6 bases at J, with 11 bases between. The CDR3 spans 12 residues. Germline V gene lookup returns CDR1 MDHEN and CDR2 SYDVKM. CDR3 residues: CASSVAFSEQYF. CDR3 in DNA: TGTGCCAGCAGTGTGGCTTTTAGCGAGCAGTACTTC.